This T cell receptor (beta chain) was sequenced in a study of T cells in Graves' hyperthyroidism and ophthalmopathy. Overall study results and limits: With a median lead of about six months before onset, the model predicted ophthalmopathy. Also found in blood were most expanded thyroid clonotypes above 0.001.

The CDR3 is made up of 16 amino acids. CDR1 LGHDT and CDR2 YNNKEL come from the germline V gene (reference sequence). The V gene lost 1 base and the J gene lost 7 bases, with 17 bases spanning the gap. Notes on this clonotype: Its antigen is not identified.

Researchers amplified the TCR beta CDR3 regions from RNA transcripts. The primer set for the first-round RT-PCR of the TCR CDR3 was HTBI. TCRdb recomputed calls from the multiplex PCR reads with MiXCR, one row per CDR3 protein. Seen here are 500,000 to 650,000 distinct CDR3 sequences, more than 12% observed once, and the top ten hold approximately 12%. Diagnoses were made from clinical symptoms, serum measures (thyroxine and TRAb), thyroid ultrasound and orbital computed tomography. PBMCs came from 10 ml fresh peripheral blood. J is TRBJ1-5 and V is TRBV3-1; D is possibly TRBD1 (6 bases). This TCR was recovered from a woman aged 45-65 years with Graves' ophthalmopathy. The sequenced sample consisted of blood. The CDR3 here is CASSQGTGAGSQPQHF. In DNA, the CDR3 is TGTGCCAGCAGCCAAGGAACGGGGGCCGGGAGCCAGCCCCAGCATTTT.